This T cell receptor (beta chain) was profiled in a study of T cells expressing NK-cell markers. Across the whole study: It was sorted CD3+CD56-NKG2C+, CD3+CD56+NKG2C- and CD3+CD56+NKG2C+ T cells that provided the TCR beta repertoires.

Per germline, CDR1 MNHEY and CDR2 SMNVEV (reference sequence). This CDR3 is 13 amino acids long. Broader study findings: Dominant NKG2C+ clonotypes were found to form 1.0-7.0% of CD8+ T cells in several donors.

On this clonotype: Its antigen is unknown.

TCRdb reanalyzed the 5' RACE reads, giving one entry per CDR3 protein sequence and no DNA. The sample totals about 380,000 distinct CDR3 sequences. The clonotype originates from a man between 18 and 69 years old in good health. Material for sequencing was blood T cells: a sorted CD56 or NKG2C T cell subset, CD4+ or CD8+ T cells, or bulk PBMC T cells (not recorded which). The chain carries TRBV27 and TRBJ1-5. The CDR3 reads CASSYISNQPQHF.